The clone carrying this TCR beta chain appeared once. Its antigen is still unknown. These data originate in a study of cytomegalovirus exposure and HLA in healthy donors. Whole-study results and caveats: The majority of TCR sequences were rare, yet some public TCRs appeared in many donors. Per a later analysis, 18,000 or so TCR beta sequences showed association with HLA alleles at 0.05 false discovery rate. Certain sequence variants were highly shared and formed a cluster, and this cluster was likely a sequencing artifact.

Vbeta (60) and Jbeta (13) primers were used in the PCR. As processed by the authors: Around 10 million of the roughly 80 million unique TCR beta chains counted in a later analysis were shared. Sequencing was performed with immunoSEQ multiplex PCR; in TCRdb, only in-frame clones are kept and a portion is missing. The V and J calls and the clone size are those of that table, but D and trimming were determined from the DNA. The repertoire holds about 69,000 clones, with roughly 74% as singletons. CDR3 length: 15 amino acids. Germline lookup yields CDR1 LNHDA and CDR2 SQIVND (reference sequence). Trimming took 7 bases from V and 4 from J; bases not matched to a gene: 10.

This sequence joins TRBV19 and TRBJ1-2; 9 nucleotides match TRBD1. Source material: PBMCs. The sequence came from a woman aged 55-70 years in good health and CMV-seropositive. The CDR3 DNA follows: TGTGCCAGTATCCCCACAGGGGGCATCGTCTATGGCTACACCTTC. Its translation: CASIPTGGIVYGYTF.